This TCR beta chain was found in a study of T cells in Graves' hyperthyroidism and ophthalmopathy. General study points: Researchers found most expanded thyroid clonotypes above 0.001 in blood as well. Using 13 V-J features, a model discriminated ophthalmopathy from stable hyperthyroidism.

These patients, aged 18 to 65, had recently diagnosed hyperthyroidism lasting under 2 months. The source material, RNA transcripts, was used to amplify TCR beta CDR3 regions. Primed by the HTBI set, a first-round RT-PCR was run on the TCR CDR3. TCRdb used MiXCR to reprocess the multiplex PCR reads, holding one entry per CDR3 protein. Among roughly 380,000 distinct CDR3 sequences, about 13% were seen once, and the ten largest hold around 20%. The V gene's germline CDR1 is SEHNR and CDR2 FQNEAQ (reference sequence). V was shortened by 3 bases and J by 5 bases, with 5 bases between the two germline ends. The CDR3 is 12 residues long. This clonotype appeared many times. The antigen is undetermined.

The clonotype comes from a man aged 25 to 40 with Graves' hyperthyroidism that later progressed to Graves' ophthalmopathy. Sequencing was done on a sample of blood. J is TRBJ1-5 and V is TRBV7-9; D remains unclear. Here the CDR3 DNA reads TGTGCCAGCAGCTTCCCAGATCAGCCCCAGCATTTT. This codes for CASSFPDQPQHF.